The clone carrying this TCR beta chain has more than one count but fewer than ten. Antigen unknown. This sample stems from a study of CD8+ T cells in alopecia areata. This CDR3 spans 14 amino acids. CDR1 MDHEN and CDR2 SYDVKM come from the germline V gene. The V end was cut by 8 bases, the J end by 3 bases, with 17 bases between. RNA was isolated and reverse transcribed to cDNA, the sequencing template. The repertoire was sequenced with immunoSEQ multiplex PCR; TCRdb's copy has only in-frame clones and lacks some. The table records approximately 130,000 clones, 45% to 50% of them present only once. As part of sample collection, lesional scalp punch biopsies and peripheral blood were taken from alopecia areata patients. Study outcomes and limitations: Lesional scalp, especially alopecia totalis/universalis, showed higher clonality than normal scalp. Although TCR sharing was seen in mice, sharing across patients was less clear, possibly for HLA-related reasons.

V gene TRBV28 combines with J gene TRBJ2-7; the D is unclear. The sequencing sample was made of NKG2D-low CD8+ T cells sorted from blood. The receptor comes from a human donor with alopecia areata. CDR3 nucleotides: TGTGCCAGCCAAGAAGCAGGATCAGTCTACGAGCAGTACTTC. Translated, it gives CASQEAGSVYEQYF.